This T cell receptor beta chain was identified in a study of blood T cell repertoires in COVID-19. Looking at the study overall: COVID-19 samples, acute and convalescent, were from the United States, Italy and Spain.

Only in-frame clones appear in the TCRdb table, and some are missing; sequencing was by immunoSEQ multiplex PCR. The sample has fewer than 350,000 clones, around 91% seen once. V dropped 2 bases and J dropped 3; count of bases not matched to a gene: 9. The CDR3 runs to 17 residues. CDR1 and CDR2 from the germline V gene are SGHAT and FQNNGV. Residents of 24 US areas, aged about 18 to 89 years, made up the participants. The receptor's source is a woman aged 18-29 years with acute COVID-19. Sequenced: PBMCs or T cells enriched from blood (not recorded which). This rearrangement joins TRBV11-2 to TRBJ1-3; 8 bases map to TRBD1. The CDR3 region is CASSLTRLQGVGNTIYF. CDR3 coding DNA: TGTGCCAGCAGCTTAACCCGCCTACAGGGGGTTGGAAACACCATATATTTT.